The 29 T cell receptor beta chains reported below all come from one sample, sequenced in a study of shared clonotypes between healthy human individuals. TCRdb keeps only in-frame clones here, not all; method: immunoSEQ multiplex PCR. The sample holds approximately 500,000 clones; about 95% are singletons and the top ten take roughly 0.06%. The sequencing sample was made of naive CD4+ T cells sorted from blood. Subset of the sample: CD45RA+ positively selected. These receptor sequences come from a woman younger than 45 in good health.

This chain connects TRBV15 to TRBJ1-5; TRBD1 might be the D (6 bases). This CDR3 contains 15 residues. CDR1 is LNHNV, CDR2 YYDKDF, per germline (reference sequence). Deletions cut 4 bases from V and 3 bases from J, with 13 bases between. The chain's CDR3 is CATSNHRALNQPQHF. The CDR3 DNA reads TGTGCCACCAGCAACCACAGGGCTCTCAATCAGCCCCAGCATTTT.

The rearrangement links TRBV7-2 to TRBJ2-2, with 7 bases that match TRBD1. The CDR3 runs to 18 residues. In germline, CDR1 is SGHTA, CDR2 FQGNSA. The ends lost 1 base at V and 7 bases at J; junction bases unmatched: 15. Here the CDR3 reads CASSLVGEKGAHGGELFF. CDR3 sequence (DNA): TGTGCCAGCAGCTTAGTCGGGGAAAAGGGGGCGCATGGCGGGGAGCTGTTTTTT.

This chain connects TRBV28 to TRBJ1-1; 8 bases line up with TRBD1. V shed 6 bases and J 5 bases; nucleotides not matched to a gene: 8. CDR1 MDHEN and CDR2 SYDVKM come from the germline V gene. The CDR3 consists of 14 residues. The CDR3 bases are TGTGCCAGCAGCCCAGGGGGCGTCTGGACTGAAGCTTTCTTT. Translation gives CASSPGGVWTEAFF.

The chain employs TRBV18 and TRBJ1-1, with TRBD1 as a possible D gene (5 bases). The CDR3 covers 15 residues. The V and J ends lost 3 bases and 6 bases respectively, with 17 bases between them. Germline V gene data show CDR1 as KGHSH and CDR2 as LQKENI. The CDR3 region is CASSPLTRGNAEAFF. DNA of the CDR3: TGTGCCAGCTCACCGTTAACCCGGGGGAATGCTGAAGCTTTCTTT.

Note on this clone: Other nucleotide sequences from this sample produce the same CDR3. CDR3 sequence (DNA): TGTGCCAGCAGTTTACCAGGGAACACTGAAGCTTTCTTT. This gives the protein CASSLPGNTEAFF. The V gene is TRBV28, the J gene TRBJ1-1; D is uncertain. Trimming removed 2 bases from V and 1 base from J, with 5 bases in between. Germline V CDR1 and CDR2: MDHEN, SYDVKM. The CDR3 extends over 13 amino acids.

The V gene is TRBV30, the J gene TRBJ2-3, with D hard to call. CDR3 length: 13 residues. Germline CDR1 GTSNPN, CDR2 SVGIG (reference sequence). Trimming pared 2 bases from V and 2 bases from J, leaving 8 bases between. The CDR3 DNA reads as TGTGCCTGGAGTCGGGTACTCACAGATACGCAGTATTTT. Protein sequence: CAWSRVLTDTQYF.

This chain links TRBV25-1 with TRBJ2-2; the match to TRBD2 covers 10 bases. Germline loops: CDR1 MGHDK, CDR2 SYGVNS. With V trimmed by 10 bases and J by 10 bases, 15 bases remained unmatched. CDR3 length equals 15 residues. CDR3 nucleotide sequence: TGTGCCACCAATCCCTCCCAAGCGGGAGGGGAGGAGCTGTTTTTT. Encoded protein: CATNPSQAGGEELFF.

The chain uses TRBV19 and TRBJ1-4, with TRBD1 matching 8 bases. The ends lost 6 bases at V and 4 bases at J; junction bases unmatched: 4. This CDR3 contains 14 residues. Germline CDR1 LNHDA, CDR2 SQIVND (reference sequence). The CDR3 nucleotides read TGTGCCAGTAGCCCGGGACAGGTTAATGAAAAACTGTTTTTT. It is translated as CASSPGQVNEKLFF.

This clone appeared a single time. This chain joins TRBV28 and TRBJ2-5, with TRBD2 identical over 14 bases. The last part of the DNA fits TRBJ2-7 better; the J call may be wrong. The CDR3 is 18 amino acids. Per germline, CDR1 MDHEN and CDR2 SYDVKM. The CDR3 DNA sequence: TGTGCCAGCAGTCCACGGTGGGGGACTAGCGGGAGATCCTACGAGCAGTACTTC. This encodes CASSPRWGTSGRSYEQYF.

The chain employs TRBV28 and TRBJ2-4; no clear D gene. CDR1 is MDHEN, CDR2 SYDVKM, per germline. The V gene lost 4 bases and the J gene lost 5 bases, with 6 bases spanning the gap. The CDR3 runs to 12 residues. CDR3 sequence reads: CASSSPQNIQYF. Here the CDR3 DNA reads TGTGCCAGCAGTTCGCCTCAAAACATTCAGTACTTC.

V gene TRBV18 combines with J gene TRBJ2-1; 8 bases line up with TRBD1. The germline V gene encodes CDR1 KGHSH and CDR2 LQKENI. This CDR3 spans 17 amino acids. Germline trimming cut 5 bases from V and 6 bases from J; bases unmatched to any gene: 15. In DNA form, the CDR3 reads TGTGCCAGCTCAACCGGCCTGCGGGACAGGATCGGCAATGAGCAGTTCTTC. Translating it yields CASSTGLRDRIGNEQFF.

The chain joins TRBV4-1 to TRBJ2-5; TRBD2 matches 7 bases. Germline V gives CDR1 MGHRA, CDR2 YSYEKL. The length of the CDR3 is 13 residues. J was trimmed by 5 bases and V by 4 bases; bases with no gene match: 4. DNA of the CDR3: TGCGCCAGCAGCCGGGGACTAACGGAGACCCAGTACTTC. Its protein is CASSRGLTETQYF.

The V call is TRBV30, the J call TRBJ1-5; perhaps TRBD1 as D (5 bases). Trimming took 4 bases from V and 9 from J, leaving 13 bases between them. Germline loops: CDR1 GTSNPN, CDR2 SVGIG (reference sequence). This CDR3 has 12 residues. The CDR3 sequence is CAWNRDGGPQHF. CDR3 sequence (DNA): TGTGCCTGGAATCGGGACGGTGGGCCCCAGCATTTT.

The rearrangement links TRBV4-1 to TRBJ2-7, with 7 positions matching TRBD1. J was trimmed by 3 bases and V by 2 bases; bases with no gene match: 10. Germline-derived CDR1 and CDR2 are MGHRA and YSYEKL. This CDR3 spans 16 amino acids. The CDR3 sequence: CASSQLSRDSYYEQYF. In DNA form, the CDR3 reads TGCGCCAGCAGCCAATTGAGCCGGGACAGCTACTACGAGCAGTACTTC.

With regard to this clone: Different DNA sequences within this sample yield the same CDR3. The J gene is TRBJ2-7, the V gene TRBV28; weak D call: TRBD1 (5 bases). Looked up from germline, CDR1 is MDHEN and CDR2 is SYDVKM. V was shortened by 3 bases and J by 3 bases, with 6 bases between the two germline ends. This CDR3 spans 12 amino acids. DNA of the CDR3: TGTGCCAGCAGTTTTAGGGGCTACGAGCAGTACTTC. Encoded protein: CASSFRGYEQYF. The variable domain in full, completed from reference TRBV28 and TRBJ2-7, reads DVKVTQSSRYLVKRTGEKVFLECVQDMDHENMFWYRQDPGLGLRLIYFSYDVKMKEKGDIPEGYSVSREKKERFSLILESASTNQTSMYLCASSFRGYEQYFGPGTRLTVT.

V and J are TRBV10-2 and TRBJ1-2, with TRBD1 matching 7 bases. Germline V gene sequence: CDR1 WSHSY, CDR2 SAAADI. V shed 2 bases and J 4 bases; nucleotides not matched to a gene: 4. This CDR3 contains 14 residues. CDR3 bases: TGCGCCAGCAGTGAGGGACAGGCAATCTATGGCTACACCTTC. Translating gives CASSEGQAIYGYTF.

This chain connects TRBV7-9 to TRBJ1-2; no firm D call. Germline V gene lookup returns CDR1 SEHNR and CDR2 FQNEAQ (reference sequence). The V end lost 2 bases, the J end lost 4 bases, and 11 bases lay between the germline ends. The CDR3 covers 14 residues. CDR3 bases: TGTGCCAGCAGCTTACAGGTTGTCGGCTATGGCTACACCTTC. Protein sequence: CASSLQVVGYGYTF.

The rearrangement joins TRBV18 to TRBJ1-2; D gene unclear. The V and J ends lost 1 base and 4 bases respectively, with 16 bases between them. This CDR3 is 16 amino acids long. Per the germline V gene, CDR1 is KGHSH and CDR2 is LQKENI. The chain's CDR3 is CASSPREVPGAYGYTF. CDR3 DNA sequence: TGTGCCAGCTCACCACGGGAAGTTCCAGGCGCCTATGGCTACACCTTC.

The chain carries TRBV16 and TRBJ1-5; D is undetermined. The CDR3 has 11 residues. The V gene's germline CDR1 is KGHSY and CDR2 FQNENV. V shed 6 bases and J shed 3 bases, with 3 bases lying between them. The CDR3 loop is CASSFNQPQHF. DNA of the CDR3: TGTGCCAGCAGTTTCAATCAGCCCCAGCATTTT.

The J gene is TRBJ1-2, the V gene TRBV7-9; 9 bases align to TRBD1. Looked up from germline, CDR1 is SEHNR and CDR2 is FQNEAQ (reference sequence). The trim removed 5 bases at V and 8 bases at J, leaving 6 bases unmatched. This CDR3 spans 13 amino acids. CDR3 sequence (DNA): TGTGCCAGCAGCCCTGGACAGGGGTGGGGCTACACCTTC. Encoded protein: CASSPGQGWGYTF.

This chain uses TRBV28 with TRBJ1-3, with D possibly matching TRBD1 (6 bases). The CDR3 runs 16 residues. Deletions cut 2 bases from V and 1 base from J, with 12 bases between. CDR1 is MDHEN and CDR2 is SYDVKM in the germline V gene. The CDR3 region has the DNA TGTGCCAGCAGTTTAGCAGGGGAAGCTTCTGGAAACACCATATATTTT. This translates into CASSLAGEASGNTIYF.

J is TRBJ2-7 and V is TRBV5-1, with TRBD2 matching over 11 bases. Germline V gives CDR1 SGHRS, CDR2 YFSETQ. CDR3 length: 21 residues. The junction had 21 bases not matched to a gene; V was cut back by 4 bases and J by 0 bases. The CDR3 spells CASSLGRNIAGGPLSSYEQYF. For the CDR3, the DNA is TGCGCCAGCAGCCTGGGACGGAACATAGCGGGAGGGCCTTTGAGCTCCTACGAGCAGTACTTC. The complete variable domain, with remaining parts taken from reference TRBV5-1 and TRBJ2-7, reads KAGVTQTPRYLIKTRGQQVTLSCSPISGHRSVSWYQQTPGQGLQFLFEYFSETQRNKGNFPGRFSGRQFSNSRSEMNVSTLELGDSALYLCASSLGRNIAGGPLSSYEQYFGPGTRLTVT.

The chain links TRBV11-2 to TRBJ2-3; TRBD2 aligns across 8 bases. The CDR3 sequence is 16 residues long. Trimming at V came to 3 bases and at J to 2 bases, leaving 7 bases not matched to a gene. Germline loops: CDR1 SGHAT, CDR2 FQNNGV. In DNA form, the CDR3 reads TGTGCCAGCAGCTTTAGACTAGCGCCCGCCACAGATACGCAGTATTTT. This codes for CASSFRLAPATDTQYF.

The chain combines TRBV11-2 with TRBJ2-4, with D uncertain. CDR3 length: 14 residues. The germline V gene has CDR1 SGHAT and CDR2 FQNNGV. Trimming removed 5 bases at V and 0 bases at J, with 8 bases between. Written as DNA, the CDR3 is TGTGCCAGCAGCCCCAACCTAGCCAAAAACATTCAGTACTTC. The encoded protein is CASSPNLAKNIQYF.

This clone has just one count. The chain links TRBV7-3 to TRBJ2-2, with 11 bases lining up with TRBD2. Germline loops: CDR1 SGHTA, CDR2 FQGTGA. V lost 2 bases, J lost 5 bases, and 7 bases stayed unmatched. CDR3 length equals 17 residues. The CDR3 is CASSLDLAGGRTGELFF. DNA of the CDR3: TGTGCCAGCAGCTTAGACCTAGCGGGAGGTAGAACCGGGGAGCTGTTTTTT.

As for this clone: Other nucleotide sequences from this sample produce the same CDR3. The CDR3 here is CATSRDRGYEQYF. CDR3 in DNA: TGTGCCACCAGCAGAGATCGCGGTTACGAGCAGTACTTC. This chain uses TRBV15 with TRBJ2-7; D is unresolved. CDR3 length equals 13 residues. Germline V lookup: CDR1 LNHNV, CDR2 YYDKDF (reference sequence). The V and J ends lost 0 bases and 4 bases respectively, with 7 bases between them.

V is TRBV6-5 and J is TRBJ1-4, with TRBD1 matching over 7 bases. There are 15 residues in the CDR3. Trimming removed 2 bases from V and 8 bases from J; junction bases left unmatched: 8. The germline CDR1 and CDR2 sequences are MNHEY and SVGAGI. The CDR3 region is CASSYLPQGGEKLFF. The CDR3 region has the DNA TGTGCCAGCAGTTACCTCCCTCAGGGGGGGGAAAAACTGTTTTTT.

The gene calls are TRBV2 and TRBJ2-2; 9 bases are shared with TRBD2. The CDR3 covers 15 residues. The V gene end was trimmed by 6 bases and the J gene end by 6 bases; junction bases not matched to a gene: 8. Germline CDR1 and CDR2: SNHLY and FYNNEI. The CDR3 DNA reads TGTGCCAGCAGCTCGCCGGGACTAGCTTCCGGGGAGCTGTTTTTT. Its translation is CASSSPGLASGELFF.

This chain connects TRBV19 to TRBJ1-1, with D perhaps matching TRBD1 (5 bases). Trimming stripped 5 bases from V and 5 bases from J, with 15 bases between. The CDR3 consists of 14 residues. Germline V CDR1 and CDR2: LNHDA, SQIVND (reference sequence). The CDR3 sequence is CASSGLGRSTEAFF. In DNA form, the CDR3 reads TGTGCCAGTAGTGGTTTGGGACGGTCAACTGAAGCTTTCTTT.